One sample yielded the 21 T cell receptor beta chains listed below, sequenced in a study of human versus mouse CDR3 diversity and MHC coevolution. The table came from immunoSEQ multiplex PCR; TCRdb's copy has only in-frame clones and leaves some out. The profile covers about 81,000 clones, with 93% appearing a single time and 1.3% to 1.5% taken by the ten largest. The sequenced sample consisted of naive CD4+ T cells from blood. Specified subset: CD45RO-negative CD62L-positive naive CD4 T cells. These receptors were collected from a person aged 30-70 years in good health.

The chain couples TRBV14 to TRBJ2-7; D perhaps matches TRBD2 (5 bases). Trimming left V 4 bases short and J 0 bases short, with 10 bases between. The CDR3 extends over 14 amino acids. Germline lookup yields CDR1 SGHDN and CDR2 FVKESK. The CDR3 DNA sequence: TGTGCCAGCAGCCGGGGAGTCCTCTCCTACGAGCAGTACTTC. Its protein product is CASSRGVLSYEQYF.

The chain couples TRBV4-2 to TRBJ1-5, with a tentative D call TRBD1 (5 bases). V was pared by 0 bases and J by 5 bases, with 14 bases between. CDR3 length: 16 amino acids. Germline-derived CDR1 and CDR2 are LGHNA and YNFKEQ. CDR3 in amino acids: CASSQESGGGYQPQHF. The CDR3 DNA is TGTGCCAGCAGCCAAGAATCGGGGGGTGGGTATCAGCCCCAGCATTTT.

This chain links TRBV6-5 with TRBJ2-7; 7 bases agree with TRBD1. CDR1 and CDR2 (germline): MNHEY, SVGAGI. V dropped 3 bases and J dropped 5; count of bases not matched to a gene: 10. The CDR3 runs to 15 residues. CDR3 DNA sequence: TGTGCCAGCAGTTATGGGACAGCAGCTCGGGACGAGCAGTACTTC. Protein sequence: CASSYGTAARDEQYF.

The rearrangement uses TRBV9 and TRBJ2-3, with TRBD2 as a possible D gene (6 bases). The germline CDR1 and CDR2 sequences are SGDLS and YYNGEE. Trimming took 3 bases from V and 6 from J, leaving 23 bases between them. The CDR3 length is 17 residues. CDR3 protein: CASSAHRHRRVWDTQYF. The CDR3 DNA follows: TGTGCCAGCAGCGCACACCGACACCGGAGGGTTTGGGATACGCAGTATTTT.

The chain uses TRBV7-3 and TRBJ2-2; maybe TRBD1 (6 bases). Germline CDR1 and CDR2: SGHTA and FQGTGA. Trimming cost V 5 bases and J 7 bases, with 14 bases left between them. CDR3 size: 14 residues. The CDR3 nucleotides read TGTGCCAGCAGCCTAGCTACAGGGTTCGGGGAGCTGTTTTTT. Translated, it gives CASSLATGFGELFF. Based on the CDR3 plus reference TRBV7-3 and TRBJ2-2, the full variable domain is GAGVSQTPSNKVTEKGKYVELRCDPISGHTALYWYRQSLGQGPEFLIYFQGTGAADDSGLPNDRFFAVRPEGSVSTLKIQRTERGDSAVYLCASSLATGFGELFFGEGSRLTVL.

The gene calls are TRBV7-2 and TRBJ2-1; 16 bases are shared with TRBD2. Trimming at V came to 9 bases and at J to 8 bases, leaving 7 bases not matched to a gene. Germline loops: CDR1 SGHTA, CDR2 FQGNSA. CDR3 length equals 15 residues. The CDR3 sequence is CASGTSGRVTHEQFF. The CDR3 DNA reads as TGTGCCAGTGGGACTAGCGGGAGGGTGACACATGAGCAGTTCTTC.

V usage is TRBV21-1 and J usage is TRBJ1-3. TRBV21-1 is a recognized pseudogene. The CDR3 consists of 14 residues. Written as DNA, the CDR3 is TGTGCCAGCAGCACAAGGAGCTCTGGAAACACCATATATTTT. Translating it yields CASSTRSSGNTIYF.

This rearrangement joins TRBV23-1 to TRBJ2-6, with a possible D match to TRBD2 (6 bases). TRBV23-1 is an ORF, with its function uncertain. The CDR3 extends over 16 amino acids. Deletions cut 6 bases from V and 5 bases from J, with 17 bases between. DNA of the CDR3: TGCGCCAGCAGCCGTGGTCGGGGGTCCAGGGCCAACGTCCTGACTTTC. Translating gives CASSRGRGSRANVLTF.

The chain has TRBV6-1 and TRBJ2-2; possibly TRBD1 for D (6 bases). Germline CDR1 MNHNS, CDR2 SASEGT. V lost 2 bases, J lost 4 bases, and 11 bases lay in between. The CDR3 totals 15 residues. Written as DNA, the CDR3 is TGTGCCAGCAGTGAACCCAGGGGCGGCACCGGGGAGCTGTTTTTT. Residues: CASSEPRGGTGELFF.

The chain links TRBV18 to TRBJ1-4; D uncertain. From germline, CDR1 is KGHSH and CDR2 LQKENI. The CDR3 length is 15 residues. V shed 5 bases and J shed 5 bases, with 15 bases lying between them. The CDR3 sequence: CASSMEADVNEKLFF. The DNA for the CDR3 is TGTGCCAGCTCAATGGAGGCGGACGTAAATGAAAAACTGTTTTTT.

The chain links TRBV5-1 to TRBJ2-7, with 12 bases identical to TRBD1. The CDR3 contains 15 residues. Germline loops: CDR1 SGHRS, CDR2 YFSETQ. The V gene end was trimmed by 1 base and the J gene end by 7 bases; junction bases not matched to a gene: 6. The CDR3 nucleotides are TGCGCCAGCAGCTTGCCGGGACAGGGGGCGGGAGAGCAGTACTTC. Translating it yields CASSLPGQGAGEQYF.

The chain couples TRBV23-1 to TRBJ2-7; TRBD2 matches at 9 bases. TRBV23-1 is designated an ORF whose function remains uncertain. Trimming cost V 0 bases and J 3 bases; bases outside gene matches: 9. This CDR3 comprises 17 residues. Written as DNA, the CDR3 is TGCGCCAGCAGTCAATCTATCAGACTAGCGGTATACTACGAGCAGTACTTC. The encoded protein is CASSQSIRLAVYYEQYF.

J is TRBJ1-1 and V is TRBV29-1; tentatively, D is TRBD1 (5 bases). Germline V lookup: CDR1 SQVTM, CDR2 ANQGSEA. The germline V and J ends were trimmed by 1 base and 0 bases, with 6 bases remaining between them. The CDR3 is 13 residues long. In DNA, the CDR3 is TGCAGCGTTGAAGGACAGATGAACACTGAAGCTTTCTTT. It yields the protein CSVEGQMNTEAFF.

The chain uses TRBV12-5 and TRBJ2-2; D perhaps matches TRBD1 (6 bases). This CDR3 region has 14 residues. Germline CDR1 is LGHNT and CDR2 is FRNRAP. Deletions cut 5 bases from V and 5 bases from J, with 12 bases between. The CDR3 sequence: CASGTLTGTGELFF. CDR3 DNA: TGTGCTAGTGGTACCCTGACAGGAACCGGGGAGCTGTTTTTT.

The CDR3 loop reads CASGKKRTGGNEQFF. In DNA form, the CDR3 reads TGTGCCAGCGGCAAGAAAAGGACAGGGGGAAATGAGCAGTTCTTC. The rearrangement joins TRBV7-8 to TRBJ2-1; 10 nucleotides match TRBD1. The germline CDR1 and CDR2 sequences are SGHVS and FQNEAQ. There are 15 residues in the CDR3. The trim removed 8 bases at V and 7 bases at J, leaving 11 bases unmatched.

The CDR3 reads CAWSVRGRASGGYEQYF. CDR3 nucleotides: TGTGCCTGGAGTGTACGAGGTAGGGCTAGCGGGGGCTACGAGCAGTACTTC. This sequence joins TRBV30 and TRBJ2-7; the match to TRBD2 covers 10 bases. The CDR3 has 17 amino acids. J was trimmed by 3 bases and V by 0 bases; bases with no gene match: 11. Germline CDR1 reads GTSNPN; CDR2 reads SVGIG (reference sequence).

The chain combines TRBV6-1 with TRBJ2-4, with TRBD1 identical over 8 bases. The ends lost 6 bases at V and 0 bases at J; junction bases unmatched: 4. This CDR3 comprises 15 residues. Germline CDR1 reads MNHNS; CDR2 reads SASEGT. The CDR3 DNA reads as TGTGCCAGCAGGGGACAGGTTCTAGCCAAAAACATTCAGTACTTC. Protein sequence: CASRGQVLAKNIQYF.

This rearrangement joins TRBV7-3 to TRBJ2-3, with 7 bases aligning to TRBD2. The V gene's germline CDR1 is SGHTA and CDR2 FQGTGA. V lost 1 base, J lost 5 bases, and 6 bases stayed unmatched. The CDR3 is made up of 15 amino acids. The CDR3 DNA sequence: TGTGCCAGCAGCTTAAACGGCGGGAGCGGAGATACGCAGTATTTT. It encodes CASSLNGGSGDTQYF.

The chain combines TRBV7-3 with TRBJ2-7, with a possible D match to TRBD2 (5 bases). The germline V gene has CDR1 SGHTA and CDR2 FQGTGA. The CDR3 runs 13 residues. The V gene lost 5 bases and the J gene lost 3 bases, with 11 bases spanning the gap. This CDR3 is CASSIGRGYEQYF. The CDR3 region has the DNA TGTGCCAGCAGCATCGGACGGGGCTACGAGCAGTACTTC.

Only a few counts were recorded for this clone. The rearrangement links TRBV18 to TRBJ1-3, with D uncertain. The CDR3 extends over 14 amino acids. CDR1 and CDR2 (germline): KGHSH, LQKENI. The ends were cut back, 0 bases at V and 0 bases at J, with 3 bases in the middle. CDR3 loop: CASSPPLSGNTIYF. CDR3 DNA: TGTGCCAGCTCACCACCCCTCTCTGGAAACACCATATATTTT.

The CDR3 reads CASSSEQGDGYTF. Written as DNA, the CDR3 is TGTGCCAGCAGCTCGGAACAGGGAGATGGCTACACCTTC. The chain is built from TRBV5-6 and TRBJ1-2; D is perhaps TRBD1 (6 bases). The V gene's germline CDR1 is SGHDT and CDR2 YYEEEE. The germline V and J ends were trimmed by 3 bases and 6 bases, with 12 bases remaining between them. CDR3 length: 13 residues.